This T cell receptor beta chain was identified in a study of T cell responses to AZD1222 COVID-19 vaccine. V was pared by 0 bases and J by 5 bases, with 8 bases between. The length of the CDR3 is 13 residues. The germline V gene encodes CDR1 SGHRS and CDR2 YFSETQ. Only in-frame clones appear in the TCRdb table, and some are missing; sequencing was by immunoSEQ multiplex PCR. The sample holds about 180,000 clones; around nine tenths are singletons and the top ten take about 2.1%. Pooling of second doses given at about 4 or about 12 weeks was done. Study-wide results and limits: Spike-specific TCR breadth and depth grew following two AZD1222 doses. Vaccine-associated CD4 TCRs ranged over spike, dominating at 160-218 and 743-854.

To note about this clone: Antigen unknown.

The chain is built from TRBV5-1 and TRBJ1-2; D unresolved. The sequencing used peripheral blood, collected 28 days after the second AZD1222 dose. The sequence derives from an adult who received the AZD1222 COVID-19 vaccine. For the CDR3, the DNA is TGCGCCAGCAGCTTGGAGGGCACATATGGCTACACCTTC. Translated, it gives CASSLEGTYGYTF.